Here is one TCR beta chain with its context. What it binds is not known. This specimen comes from a study of CD8+ T cells in alopecia areata. Study-level findings and limits: While tofacitinib was given, many expanded lesional clones persisted in scalp and blood.

As for treatment: oral pan-JAK inhibitor, 5-10 mg twice daily. Isolated RNA was reverse transcribed into cDNA used as the sequencing template. Libraries were prepared by immunoSEQ multiplex PCR; TCRdb keeps only in-frame clonotypes and omits some of them. This sample yields roughly 210,000 clones, of which approximately 45% are seen a single time; roughly 2.6% belongs to the top ten. Germline V gives CDR1 SGHTA, CDR2 FQGNSA. The CDR3 consists of 13 residues. The V end lost 1 base, the J end lost 6 bases, and 7 bases lay between the germline ends. The source was CD4+ T cells sorted from blood, collected at approximately week 39, from a patient treated with tofacitinib. The rearrangement links TRBV7-2 to TRBJ1-5, with unresolved D. The clonotype originates from a human donor with alopecia areata. The CDR3 protein is CASSLGFGQPQHF. For the CDR3, the DNA is TGTGCCAGCAGCTTAGGGTTCGGTCAGCCCCAGCATTTT.